This entry lists 3 T cell receptor beta chains sequenced from one sample in a study of blood T cell repertoires in COVID-19. Here immunoSEQ multiplex PCR was the method, and the copy in TCRdb shows in-frame clones only, minus some. The sample carries 190,000 or so clones, 86% recorded once. The sequenced sample was peripheral blood. The receptors originated from a woman in her 70s with acute or convalescent COVID-19.

This chain connects TRBV5-1 to TRBJ2-2; 13 bases map to TRBD2. V trimming: 4 bases; J trimming: 6 bases; junction bases outside the gene matches: 9. The CDR3 consists of 17 residues. The germline gives CDR1 SGHRS, CDR2 YFSETQ. The CDR3 loop reads CASSRTGLAGDSGELFF. The DNA for the CDR3 is TGCGCCAGCAGCCGGACCGGACTAGCGGGAGACTCCGGGGAGCTGTTTTTT.

The J gene is TRBJ1-4, the V gene TRBV7-9; D is ambiguous. V was trimmed by 0 bases and J by 8 bases, leaving 13 bases between them. Germline loops: CDR1 SEHNR, CDR2 FQNEAQ (reference sequence). The CDR3 consists of 15 residues. CDR3 DNA sequence: TGTGCCAGCAGCTTAGCCGGACTACTTGGAGAAAAACTGTTTTTT. Translation gives CASSLAGLLGEKLFF.

This chain joins TRBV28 and TRBJ2-3, with TRBD2 identical over 14 bases. This CDR3 is built from 19 residues. Germline V gives CDR1 MDHEN, CDR2 SYDVKM. The V gene end was trimmed by 3 bases and the J gene end by 2 bases; junction bases not matched to a gene: 10. CDR3 sequence reads: CASSFPLGLAGALTDTQYF. The CDR3 coding sequence is TGTGCCAGCAGTTTCCCCCTGGGACTAGCGGGAGCCCTCACAGATACGCAGTATTTT.